Shown below are 20 T cell receptor beta chains from a single sample sequenced in a study of Ad26.COV2.S vaccination and SARS-CoV-2 variants. TCRdb's copy holds only in-frame clones and misses some; the assay was immunoSEQ multiplex PCR. Of about 680,000 clones in the sample, roughly nine tenths were seen once. Treatment given: some 19 received Ad26.COV2.S at low or high dose, single or two shots; roughly five received placebo; per-sample allocation not given. Material that was analyzed had been drawn on day 63 after the first vaccine or placebo injection. The specimen was peripheral blood, collected in a trial of Ad26.COV2.S vaccine versus placebo. The source is a person aged 18-65 years who received the Ad26.COV2.S COVID-19 vaccine or a placebo.

The chain couples TRBV10-3 to TRBJ2-7, with 9 bases matching TRBD2. Germline CDR1 reads ENHRY; CDR2 reads SYGVKD. This CDR3 region has 13 residues. Losses at the gene ends were 6 bases for V and 2 bases for J; bases not matched to a gene: 2. CDR3 in DNA: TGTGCCATCAGGACTAGCGGAACCTACGAGCAGTACTTC. Its translation: CAIRTSGTYEQYF.

CDR3 in amino acids: CASSSASTDTQYF. In DNA form, the CDR3 reads TGTGCCAGCAGTTCAGCTAGCACAGATACGCAGTATTTT. This rearrangement joins TRBV7-2 to TRBJ2-3, with D hard to call. V was cut by 6 bases and J by 0 bases, with 7 bases left in between. This CDR3 is built from 13 residues. Germline CDR1 is SGHTA and CDR2 is FQGNSA.

The chain uses TRBV6-5 and TRBJ1-2; D is ambiguous. Germline values: CDR1 MNHEY, CDR2 SVGAGI. V lost 0 bases to trimming and J lost 0 bases, with 8 bases between them. This CDR3 region has 15 residues. The CDR3 here is CASSYSGIPNYGYTF. As DNA, the CDR3 is TGTGCCAGCAGTTACTCGGGGATCCCTAACTATGGCTACACCTTC.

The J gene is TRBJ2-1, the V gene TRBV5-4, with TRBD2 identical over 7 bases. The CDR3 loop spans 16 amino acids. After removal of 0 bases from V and 4 bases from J, the junction contained 7 bases not matched to a gene. In germline, CDR1 is SGHNT, CDR2 YYREEE (reference sequence). CDR3 in DNA: TGTGCCAGCAGCTTGGATTATAGCGGGTCTTACAATGAGCAGTTCTTC. Protein sequence: CASSLDYSGSYNEQFF.

Notes on this clone: Other DNA variants within this sample encode the same CDR3. V gene TRBV20-1 combines with J gene TRBJ2-3; the D is unclear. Germline lookup yields CDR1 DFQATT and CDR2 SNEGSKA (reference sequence). The CDR3 extends over 11 amino acids. The V gene lost 5 bases and the J gene lost 5 bases, with 8 bases spanning the gap. The CDR3 DNA follows: TGCAGTGCTCCCGTGGGAGATACGCAGTATTTT. Encoded protein: CSAPVGDTQYF.

V gene TRBV5-1 combines with J gene TRBJ2-2; D may be TRBD1 (5 bases). Trimming shortened V by 4 bases and J by 6 bases, and 13 bases separated the two germline ends. The CDR3 length is 14 residues. CDR1 and CDR2 from the germline V gene are SGHRS and YFSETQ. The DNA for the CDR3 is TGCGCCAGCAGCGACAGCCGAGGACCCGGGGAGCTGTTTTTT. It translates to CASSDSRGPGELFF. Supplemented by reference TRBV5-1 and TRBJ2-2, the full variable domain reads KAGVTQTPRYLIKTRGQQVTLSCSPISGHRSVSWYQQTPGQGLQFLFEYFSETQRNKGNFPGRFSGRQFSNSRSEMNVSTLELGDSALYLCASSDSRGPGELFFGEGSRLTVL.

This sequence joins TRBV24-1 and TRBJ2-1; 9 bases map to TRBD2. The germline V gene has CDR1 KGHDR and CDR2 SFDVKD. The CDR3 loop spans 15 amino acids. With 2 bases clipped from V and 5 bases from J, the junction kept 3 bases outside the gene matches. The CDR3 nucleotides are TGTGCCACCAGTGATTCGCGGGGGGGTAACAATGAGCAGTTCTTC. Translation: CATSDSRGGNNEQFF.

This clone was observed a single time. The rearrangement uses TRBV19 and TRBJ1-5; TRBD1 might be the D (5 bases). This CDR3 comprises 14 residues. V dropped 3 bases and J dropped 6 bases, with 12 bases sitting between them. The V gene's germline CDR1 is LNHDA and CDR2 SQIVND (reference sequence). The CDR3 DNA reads as TGTGCCAGTAGTATGGGGCAGGCCCCTCAGCCCCAGCATTTT. Encoded protein: CASSMGQAPQPQHF.

The chain has TRBV6-1 and TRBJ2-7; TRBD1 matches at 8 bases. This CDR3 contains 14 residues. CDR1 is MNHNS and CDR2 is SASEGT in the germline V gene. Germline trimming cut 3 bases from V and 6 bases from J; bases unmatched to any gene: 7. Here the CDR3 DNA reads TGTGCCAGCAGTGAGCAGCAGGGGGCTGGCGAGCAGTACTTC. As protein: CASSEQQGAGEQYF.

This clone appeared once. The chain carries TRBV27 and TRBJ2-7; 7 bases are shared with TRBD1. Per the germline V gene, CDR1 is MNHEY and CDR2 is SMNVEV (reference sequence). Germline trimming cut 6 bases from V and 4 bases from J; bases unmatched to any gene: 12. The CDR3 loop spans 15 amino acids. CDR3 residues: CASRKGALGPYEQYF. DNA for the CDR3: TGTGCCAGCAGGAAGGGGGCCTTGGGGCCTTACGAGCAGTACTTC.

This rearrangement joins TRBV3-1 (or the pseudogene TRBV3-2) to TRBJ2-5, with D maybe TRBD1 (6 bases). This CDR3 region has 16 residues. Trimming took off 4 bases at V and 4 bases at J, with 19 bases between the two ends. Germline CDR1 is LGHDT and CDR2 is YNNKEL (reference sequence). The CDR3 DNA follows: TGTGCCAGCAGCCCGGGACAAAATTCCCCCCCAGAGACCCAGTACTTC. It specifies CASSPGQNSPPETQYF.

The chain joins TRBV7-2 to TRBJ1-3; possible D gene TRBD1, 6 bases. This CDR3 contains 14 residues. The germline gives CDR1 SGHTA, CDR2 FQGNSA. The V gene lost 3 bases and the J gene lost 8 bases, with 14 bases spanning the gap. CDR3 region: CASSFLQGRDTIYF. The CDR3 region has the DNA TGTGCCAGCAGCTTCTTGCAGGGGAGAGACACCATATATTTT. Variable domain in full (rest from reference TRBV7-2 and TRBJ1-3): GAGVSQSPSNKVTEKGKDVELRCDPISGHTALYWYRQSLGQGLEFLIYFQGNSAPDKSGLPSDRFSAERTGGSVSTLTIQRTQQEDSAVYLCASSFLQGRDTIYFGEGSWLTVV.

V gene TRBV30 combines with J gene TRBJ1-5; no firm D call. The CDR3 has 14 amino acids. The germline V gene encodes CDR1 GTSNPN and CDR2 SVGIG (reference sequence). The V gene lost 5 bases and the J gene lost 2 bases, with 13 bases spanning the gap. The CDR3 DNA is TGTGCCTGGGCTCGCGAGACTGGCAATCAGCCCCAGCATTTT. Its translation: CAWARETGNQPQHF.

The chain's CDR3 is CASSLAEGPRGTEAFF. The CDR3 bases are TGCGCCAGCAGCTTGGCCGAGGGGCCCAGGGGGACTGAAGCTTTCTTT. This chain joins TRBV5-1 and TRBJ1-1, with TRBD1 identical over 7 bases. CDR1 and CDR2 from the germline V gene are SGHRS and YFSETQ. V dropped 0 bases and J dropped 5; count of bases not matched to a gene: 10. The CDR3 runs to 16 residues.

This clone appeared once. The rearrangement uses TRBV5-1 and TRBJ2-5, with 9 bases aligning to TRBD2. Germline V gene data show CDR1 as SGHRS and CDR2 as YFSETQ. The CDR3 has 15 amino acids. V dropped 4 bases and J dropped 5; count of bases not matched to a gene: 9. This CDR3 is CASSRSGRGGETQYF. In DNA, the CDR3 is TGCGCCAGCAGCCGTAGCGGGAGAGGTGGCGAGACCCAGTACTTC.

V and J are TRBV7-6 and TRBJ2-7; D is perhaps TRBD1 (5 bases). The CDR3 runs 15 residues. V was clipped by 5 bases and J by 0 bases, with 14 bases between them. Germline V CDR1 and CDR2: SGHVS, FNYEAQ. The CDR3 nucleotides read TGTGCCAGCAGCCCACGCCCAGGGATCTCCTACGAGCAGTACTTC. Protein sequence: CASSPRPGISYEQYF.

V and J are TRBV19 and TRBJ1-1, with no clear D. The V gene's germline CDR1 is LNHDA and CDR2 SQIVND (reference sequence). Trimming cost V 7 bases and J 1 base, with 4 bases left between them. The CDR3 is made up of 11 amino acids. The CDR3 DNA is TGTGCCAGTATAAGGAACACTGAAGCTTTCTTT. Encoded protein: CASIRNTEAFF.

With regard to this clone: Different DNA sequences within this sample yield the same CDR3. This chain connects TRBV5-1 to TRBJ2-7, with TRBD2 as a possible D gene (6 bases). Germline CDR1 reads SGHRS; CDR2 reads YFSETQ. V was clipped by 0 bases and J by 0 bases, with 10 bases between them. The CDR3 runs to 15 residues. This CDR3 is CASSLGGTASYEQYF. In DNA form, the CDR3 reads TGCGCCAGCAGCTTGGGCGGGACCGCCTCCTACGAGCAGTACTTC.

The chain is built from TRBV6-5 and TRBJ2-2; D is unclear. Germline CDR1 MNHEY, CDR2 SVGAGI. Deletions cut 10 bases from V and 7 bases from J, with 19 bases between. This CDR3 has 14 residues. This chain's CDR3 is CAISAWQAGGELFF. The CDR3 region has the DNA TGTGCCATCTCAGCTTGGCAGGCCGGCGGGGAGCTGTTTTTT.

The chain links TRBV27 to TRBJ1-1, with a tentative D call TRBD1 (5 bases). In germline, CDR1 is MNHEY, CDR2 SMNVEV (reference sequence). Trimming cost V 2 bases and J 1 base, with 20 bases left between them. This CDR3 comprises 18 residues. The CDR3 spells CASSLRGVMLVGNTEAFF. CDR3 nucleotide sequence: TGTGCCAGCAGTTTACGGGGGGTAATGTTGGTTGGGAACACTGAAGCTTTCTTT.